This T cell receptor beta chain was sequenced during a study of spatial heterogeneity in lung cancer. Turning to the study itself: On average, each unique TCR and UMI combination appeared more than ten times in raw reads.

Unmatched junction bases numbered 7, after V lost 6 bases and J lost 9 bases. CDR3 size: 13 residues. CDR1 is MDHEN, CDR2 SYDVKM, per germline. TCR cDNA molecules each had a unique molecular identifier. A single record per CDR3 protein comes from TCRdb applying MiXCR to the 5' RACE reads. This table has about 100,000 distinct CDR3 sequences, 4% to 4.5% appearing once. Ten or more counts support this clonotype. Its antigen is undetermined. As to time point: sample taken at primary tumor resection. Study results and caveats: Nonsynonymous mutations, ubiquitous and regional, were tracked respectively by counts of ubiquitous and regional expanded TCRs. The number of expanded tumor alpha and beta chains correlated with mutation number. Sequencing reached an estimated coverage of tumor T cells that was only roughly 7% for alpha chains and roughly 13% for beta chains.

This TCR came from a male donor with early-stage non-small cell lung cancer. This material consisted of lung tumor tissue, taken at surgery. The chain is built from TRBV28 and TRBJ1-5; 8 bases fit TRBD1. The CDR3 loop reads CASRSGGERPQHF. CDR3 bases: TGTGCCAGCAGGTCAGGGGGCGAAAGGCCCCAGCATTTT.